The 9 T cell receptor beta chains reported below all come from one sample, sequenced in a study of blood T cell repertoires in COVID-19. TCRdb's table, derived via immunoSEQ multiplex PCR, lists solely in-frame clones and lacks some. The data hold approximately 70,000 clones, with roughly 87% observed a single time. Sequences were obtained from peripheral blood. The receptors were gathered from a woman in her forties or fifties with COVID-19, enrolled during active disease.

This clone appeared a single time. The V gene is TRBV5-1, the J gene TRBJ2-6, with a weak D call TRBD1 (5 bases). This CDR3 comprises 15 residues. Trimming pared 4 bases from V and 4 bases from J, leaving 12 bases between. Germline CDR1 SGHRS, CDR2 YFSETQ. CDR3 in DNA: TGCGCCAGCAGCCTTCAGGGTTCAGGGGCCAACGTCCTGACTTTC. Its translation is CASSLQGSGANVLTF.

The J gene is TRBJ2-3, the V gene TRBV5-3; 14 positions agree with TRBD2. TRBV5-3 is an open reading frame, and its role is uncertain. The CDR3 has 17 residues. The J segment lost 6 bases and the V segment lost 4 bases, leaving 10 bases of the junction unmatched. The CDR3 region has the DNA TGTGCCAGAAGCGAAGGACTAGCGGGAGGAGATGGGGATACGCAGTATTTT. Translated, it gives CARSEGLAGGDGDTQYF.

The chain has TRBV19 and TRBJ1-1; D is uncertain. Germline assignment: CDR1 LNHDA and CDR2 SQIVND (reference sequence). Trimming removed 3 bases from V and 4 bases from J, with 15 bases in between. The CDR3 extends over 15 amino acids. The CDR3 sequence is CASSMVMSIGTEAFF. The CDR3 nucleotides read TGTGCCAGTAGTATGGTAATGAGTATTGGCACTGAAGCTTTCTTT.

This clone was recorded once. The chain carries TRBV28 and TRBJ2-7; D not certain. CDR3 size: 11 residues. Germline V gene lookup returns CDR1 MDHEN and CDR2 SYDVKM. V lost 10 bases to trimming and J lost 1 base, with 8 bases between them. This CDR3 is CATRSSYEQYF. DNA of the CDR3: TGTGCCACCCGGTCGTCCTACGAGCAGTACTTC.

The genes are TRBV9 and TRBJ2-1, with TRBD2 as a possible D gene (6 bases). The CDR3 totals 15 residues. V was cut by 4 bases and J by 9 bases, with 20 bases left in between. Germline CDR1 SGDLS, CDR2 YYNGEE. CDR3 nucleotides: TGTGCCAGCAGCCCTCGACTAGATGTTAGAGGTGAGCAGTTCTTC. Residues: CASSPRLDVRGEQFF.

As DNA, the CDR3 is TGTGCCAGGAGCCCCACAGCCACATCTAATGAAAAACTGTTTTTT. As protein: CARSPTATSNEKLFF. This chain joins TRBV6-5 and TRBJ1-4, with D uncertain. V lost 9 bases and J lost 3, with 17 bases in between. The germline CDR1 and CDR2 sequences are MNHEY and SVGAGI. CDR3 length: 15 amino acids.

The gene calls are TRBV2 and TRBJ1-5; D might be TRBD1 (5 bases). The CDR3 is 14 residues long. CDR1 and CDR2 (germline): SNHLY, FYNNEI. The V gene lost 4 bases and the J gene lost 3 bases, with 10 bases spanning the gap. This chain's CDR3 is CASSVDSLNQPQHF. CDR3 nucleotide sequence: TGTGCCAGCAGTGTCGACAGCCTCAATCAGCCCCAGCATTTT.

The gene calls are TRBV3-1 (or the pseudogene TRBV3-2) and TRBJ2-5; a possible D gene is TRBD1 (6 bases). Deletions cut 1 base from V and 5 bases from J, with 20 bases between. Germline V gives CDR1 LGHDT, CDR2 YNNKEL (reference sequence). This CDR3 spans 17 amino acids. CDR3 DNA sequence: TGTGCCAGCAGCCAAGGAATAAGCCTACAGGGCGATGAGACCCAGTACTTC. Its protein product is CASSQGISLQGDETQYF.

This chain joins TRBV19 and TRBJ1-1; D perhaps matches TRBD1 (5 bases). Germline CDR1 reads LNHDA; CDR2 reads SQIVND (reference sequence). V lost 6 bases and J 0 bases, leaving 11 bases between the germline ends. The CDR3 has 14 amino acids. In DNA form, the CDR3 reads TGTGCCAGTAGACCTGGACACATGAACACTGAAGCTTTCTTT. Protein product: CASRPGHMNTEAFF. Using reference TRBV19 and TRBJ1-1 for the parts outside the CDR3, the full variable domain is DGGITQSPKYLFRKEGQNVTLSCEQNLNHDAMYWYRQDPGQGLRLIYYSQIVNDFQKGDIAEGYSVSREKKESFPLTVTSAQKNPTAFYLCASRPGHMNTEAFFGQGTRLTVV.